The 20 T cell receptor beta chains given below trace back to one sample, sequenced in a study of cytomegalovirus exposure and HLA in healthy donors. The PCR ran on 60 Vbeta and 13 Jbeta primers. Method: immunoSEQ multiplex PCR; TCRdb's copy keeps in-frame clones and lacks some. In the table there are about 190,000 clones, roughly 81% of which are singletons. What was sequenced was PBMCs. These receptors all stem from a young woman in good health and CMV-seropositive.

The chain's CDR3 is CATGLGAQETQYF. The CDR3 DNA sequence: TGTGCCACCGGCTTAGGGGCGCAAGAGACCCAGTACTTC. The chain has TRBV15 and TRBJ2-5, with D perhaps TRBD1 (5 bases). This CDR3 has 13 residues. Trimming took off 8 bases at V and 2 bases at J, with 12 bases between the two ends. Germline CDR1 LNHNV, CDR2 YYDKDF (reference sequence). Using reference TRBV15 and TRBJ2-5 for the parts outside the CDR3, the full variable domain is DAMVIQNPRYQVTQFGKPVTLSCSQTLNHNVMYWYQQKSSQAPKLLFHYYDKDFNNEADTPDNFQSRRPNTSFCFLDIRSPGLGDTAMYLCATGLGAQETQYFGPGTRLLVL.

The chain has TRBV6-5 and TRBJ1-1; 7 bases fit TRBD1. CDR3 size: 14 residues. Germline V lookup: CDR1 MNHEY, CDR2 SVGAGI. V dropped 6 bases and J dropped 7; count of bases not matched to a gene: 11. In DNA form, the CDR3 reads TGTGCCAGCAGAAAGGGACAGCCGCGGGGTGAAGCTTTCTTT. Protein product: CASRKGQPRGEAFF.

The CDR3 loop reads CASSPGTGGALNQPQHF. The CDR3 DNA reads TGTGCCAGTAGTCCTGGGACAGGTGGGGCCCTAAATCAGCCCCAGCATTTT. This chain joins TRBV19 and TRBJ1-5; 8 bases map to TRBD1. This CDR3 is 17 amino acids long. Trimming took 5 bases from V and 4 from J; bases not matched to a gene: 13. Germline CDR1 is LNHDA and CDR2 is SQIVND (reference sequence).

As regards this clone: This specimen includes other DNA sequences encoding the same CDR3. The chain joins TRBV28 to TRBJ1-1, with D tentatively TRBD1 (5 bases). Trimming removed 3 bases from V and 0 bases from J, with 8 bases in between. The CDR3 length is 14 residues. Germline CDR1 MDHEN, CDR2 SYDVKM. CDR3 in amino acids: CASSLEGLNTEAFF. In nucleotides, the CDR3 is TGTGCCAGCAGTTTGGAGGGGTTGAACACTGAAGCTTTCTTT.

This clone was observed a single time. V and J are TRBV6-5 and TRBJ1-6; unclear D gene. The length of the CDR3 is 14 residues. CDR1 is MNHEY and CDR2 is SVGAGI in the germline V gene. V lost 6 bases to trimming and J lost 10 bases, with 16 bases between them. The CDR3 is CASRRAGMESPLHF. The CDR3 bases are TGTGCCAGCAGGCGGGCAGGAATGGAGTCACCCCTCCACTTT.

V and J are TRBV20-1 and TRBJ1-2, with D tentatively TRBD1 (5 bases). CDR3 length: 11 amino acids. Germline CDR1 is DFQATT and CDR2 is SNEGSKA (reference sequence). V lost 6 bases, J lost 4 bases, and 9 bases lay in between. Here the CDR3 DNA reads TGCAGTGCCGCAGGGTCCTATGGCTACACCTTC. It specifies CSAAGSYGYTF.

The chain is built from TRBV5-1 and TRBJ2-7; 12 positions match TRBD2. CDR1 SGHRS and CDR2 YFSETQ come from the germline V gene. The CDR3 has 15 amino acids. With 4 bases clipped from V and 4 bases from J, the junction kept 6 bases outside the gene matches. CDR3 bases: TGCGCCAGCAGCACACGGACTAGCGGGACTTACGAGCAGTACTTC. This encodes CASSTRTSGTYEQYF.

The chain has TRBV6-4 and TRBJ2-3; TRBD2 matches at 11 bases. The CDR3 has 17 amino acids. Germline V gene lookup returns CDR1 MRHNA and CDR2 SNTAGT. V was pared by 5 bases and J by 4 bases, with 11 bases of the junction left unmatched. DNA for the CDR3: TGTGCCAGCAGTCCCCGGGCTAGCGGGGGGTCGCCAGATACGCAGTATTTT. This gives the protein CASSPRASGGSPDTQYF.

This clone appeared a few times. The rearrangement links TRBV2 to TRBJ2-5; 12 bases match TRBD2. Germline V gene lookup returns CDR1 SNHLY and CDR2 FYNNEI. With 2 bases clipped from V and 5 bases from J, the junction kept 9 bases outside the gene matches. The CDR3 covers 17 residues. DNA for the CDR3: TGTGCCAGCAGTGAACCCCCTAGCGGGAGGGCCACTGAGACCCAGTACTTC. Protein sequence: CASSEPPSGRATETQYF.

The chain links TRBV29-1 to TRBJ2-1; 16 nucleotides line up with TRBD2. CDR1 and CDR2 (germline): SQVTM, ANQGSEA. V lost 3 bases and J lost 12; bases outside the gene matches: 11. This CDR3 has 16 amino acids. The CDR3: CSVDPGTSGRANRQFF. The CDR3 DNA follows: TGCAGCGTTGACCCTGGGACTAGCGGGAGGGCTAATCGGCAGTTCTTC.

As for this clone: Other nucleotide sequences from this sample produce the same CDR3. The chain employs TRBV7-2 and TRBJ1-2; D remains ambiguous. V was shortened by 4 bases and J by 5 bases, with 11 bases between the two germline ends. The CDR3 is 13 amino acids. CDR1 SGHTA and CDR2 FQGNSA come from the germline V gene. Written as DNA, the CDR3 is TGTGCCAGCAGCTCGGGTCAAGGTTATGGCTACACCTTC. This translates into CASSSGQGYGYTF.

For the CDR3, the DNA is TGCGCCAGCAGCTTGGGCAGGGTTGGTGGAAACACCATATATTTT. Its protein is CASSLGRVGGNTIYF. The rearrangement links TRBV5-1 to TRBJ1-3, with D tentatively TRBD1 (5 bases). V was clipped by 0 bases and J by 3 bases, with 10 bases between them. Germline loops: CDR1 SGHRS, CDR2 YFSETQ. This CDR3 comprises 15 residues.

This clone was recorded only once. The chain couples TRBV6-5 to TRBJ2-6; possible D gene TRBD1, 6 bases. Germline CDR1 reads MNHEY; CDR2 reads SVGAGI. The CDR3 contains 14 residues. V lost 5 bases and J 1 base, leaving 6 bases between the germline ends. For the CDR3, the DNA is TGTGCCAGCAGTGGGACATCTGGGGCCAACGTCCTGACTTTC. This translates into CASSGTSGANVLTF.

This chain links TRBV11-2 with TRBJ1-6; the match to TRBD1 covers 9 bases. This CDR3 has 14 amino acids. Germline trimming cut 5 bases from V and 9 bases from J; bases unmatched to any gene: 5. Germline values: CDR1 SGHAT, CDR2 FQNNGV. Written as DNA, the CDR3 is TGTGCCAGCAGCCTGGGACAGGGTGGTTCACCCCTCCACTTT. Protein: CASSLGQGGSPLHF.

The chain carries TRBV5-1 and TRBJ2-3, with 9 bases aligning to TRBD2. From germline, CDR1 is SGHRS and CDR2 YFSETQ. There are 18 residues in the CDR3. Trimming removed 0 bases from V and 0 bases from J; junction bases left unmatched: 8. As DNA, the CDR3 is TGCGCCAGCAGCTTGGTTCCAGCGGGAGGCCTTAGCACAGATACGCAGTATTTT. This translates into CASSLVPAGGLSTDTQYF.

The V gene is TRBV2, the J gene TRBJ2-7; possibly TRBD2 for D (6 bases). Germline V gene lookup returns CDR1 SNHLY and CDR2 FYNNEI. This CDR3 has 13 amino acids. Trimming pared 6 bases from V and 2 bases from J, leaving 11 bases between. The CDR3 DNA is TGTGCCAGCAGCACGACTAGAACCTACGAGCAGTACTTC. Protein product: CASSTTRTYEQYF. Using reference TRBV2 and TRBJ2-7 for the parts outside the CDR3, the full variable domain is EPEVTQTPSHQVTQMGQEVILRCVPISNHLYFYWYRQILGQKVEFLVSFYNNEISEKSEIFDDQFSVERPDGSNFTLKIRSTKLEDSAMYFCASSTTRTYEQYFGPGTRLTVT.

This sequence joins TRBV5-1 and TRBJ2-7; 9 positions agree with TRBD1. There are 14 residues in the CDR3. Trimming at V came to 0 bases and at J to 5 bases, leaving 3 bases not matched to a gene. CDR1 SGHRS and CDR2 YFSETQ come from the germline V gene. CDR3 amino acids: CASSLVGQGNEQYF. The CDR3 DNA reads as TGCGCCAGCAGCTTGGTGGGACAGGGAAACGAGCAGTACTTC.

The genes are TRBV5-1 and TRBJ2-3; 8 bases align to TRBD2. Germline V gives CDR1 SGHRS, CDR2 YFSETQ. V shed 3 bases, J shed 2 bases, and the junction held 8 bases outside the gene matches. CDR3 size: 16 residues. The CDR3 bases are TGCGCCAGCAGCTCCCGAGCGGGGGCCCCCACAGATACGCAGTATTTT. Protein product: CASSSRAGAPTDTQYF.

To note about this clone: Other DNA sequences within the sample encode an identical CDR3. DNA of the CDR3: TGCAGCGTTAGGCAGGGGGCGGGGGCCAACGTCCTGACTTTC. Protein: CSVRQGAGANVLTF. The chain joins TRBV29-1 to TRBJ2-6; 8 nucleotides match TRBD1. CDR3 length: 14 residues. Germline V gene lookup returns CDR1 SQVTM and CDR2 ANQGSEA. Trimming removed 5 bases from V and 4 bases from J; junction bases left unmatched: 4.

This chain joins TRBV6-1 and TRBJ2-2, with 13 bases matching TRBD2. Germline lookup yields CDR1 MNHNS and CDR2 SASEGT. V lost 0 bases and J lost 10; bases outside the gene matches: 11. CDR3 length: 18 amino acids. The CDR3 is CASSEALRLAGGPTELFF. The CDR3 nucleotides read TGTGCCAGCAGTGAAGCGCTTCGACTAGCGGGAGGTCCTACGGAGCTGTTTTTT.